This T cell receptor (beta chain) derives from a study of blood T cells in healthy people across ages. Sample-barcoded 5' priming and a J-beta primer mix drove a second PCR of about 6 to 12 cycles. One entry per CDR3 protein results from TCRdb running MiXCR on the 5' RACE reads. This table has more than 900,000 distinct CDR3 sequences, just under 30% appearing once. Study results and limitations: With age, beta diversity per million T cells declined roughly linearly, significantly by 30 to 40.

Turning to this clonotype: Its antigen is as yet unknown.

Trimming removed 7 bases from V and 6 bases from J; junction bases left unmatched: 8. This CDR3 region has 13 residues. Germline CDR1 and CDR2: SNHLY and FYNNEI. The sample was also linked to a second study, of T cells of mothers and their children. That paper notes: There were over 9.5 million TCR beta CDR3 reads from each mother and several million from each child.

J is TRBJ1-1 and V is TRBV2; TRBD1 agrees at 7 bases. This receptor was identified in a middle-aged woman in good health. The specimen was blood. CDR3 sequence (DNA): TGTGCCAGCACCTTGACAGGGTCGTCTGAAGCTTTCTTT. Its translation: CASTLTGSSEAFF.